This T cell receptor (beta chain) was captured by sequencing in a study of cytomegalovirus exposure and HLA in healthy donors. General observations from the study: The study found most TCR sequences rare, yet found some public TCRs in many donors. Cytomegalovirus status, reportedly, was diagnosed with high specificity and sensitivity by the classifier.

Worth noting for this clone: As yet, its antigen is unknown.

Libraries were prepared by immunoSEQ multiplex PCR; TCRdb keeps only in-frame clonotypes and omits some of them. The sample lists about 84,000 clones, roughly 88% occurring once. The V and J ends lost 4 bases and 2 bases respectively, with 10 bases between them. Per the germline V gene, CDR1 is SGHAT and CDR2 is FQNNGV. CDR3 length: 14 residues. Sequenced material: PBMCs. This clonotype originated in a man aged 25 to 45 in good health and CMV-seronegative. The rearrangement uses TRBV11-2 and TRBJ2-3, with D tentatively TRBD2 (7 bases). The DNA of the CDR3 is TGTGCCAGCAGCTGGGGGGGGCCCACAGATACGCAGTATTTT. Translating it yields CASSWGGPTDTQYF.